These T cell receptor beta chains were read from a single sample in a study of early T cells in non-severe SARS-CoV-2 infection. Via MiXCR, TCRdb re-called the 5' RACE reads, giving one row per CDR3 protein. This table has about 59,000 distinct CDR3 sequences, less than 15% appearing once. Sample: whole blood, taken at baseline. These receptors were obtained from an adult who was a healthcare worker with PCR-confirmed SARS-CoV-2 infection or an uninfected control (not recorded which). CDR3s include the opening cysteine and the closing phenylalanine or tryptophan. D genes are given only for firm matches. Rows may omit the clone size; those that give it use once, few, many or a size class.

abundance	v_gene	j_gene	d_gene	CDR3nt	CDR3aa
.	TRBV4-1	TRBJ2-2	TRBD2	TGCGCCAGCACCACCCTCCTAGCGGGAGGCACCGGGGAGCTGTTTTTT	CASTTLLAGGTGELFF
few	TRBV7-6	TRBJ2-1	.	TGTGCCAGCAGCTCCAAAGGCCTTACTGCCCCCTACAATGAGCAGTTCTTC	CASSSKGLTAPYNEQFF
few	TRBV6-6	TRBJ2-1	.	TGTGCCAGCAGTTACTCGGACTACAATGAGCAGTTCTTC	CASSYSDYNEQFF
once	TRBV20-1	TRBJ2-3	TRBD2	TGCAGTGCTCTAGCGGTCACAGATACGCAGTATTTT	CSALAVTDTQYF
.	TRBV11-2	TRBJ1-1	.	TGTGCCAGCAGCTTAGGAGGGAGGCAAGCTTTCTTT	CASSLGGRQAFF
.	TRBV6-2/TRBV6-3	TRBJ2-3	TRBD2	TGTGCCAGCAGCCGGGGACTAGGCACAGATACGCAGTATTTT	CASSRGLGTDTQYF
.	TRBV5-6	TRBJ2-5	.	TGTGCCAGCAGCTTGGTCTTCCAAGGTGCGCAAGAGACCCAGTACTTC	CASSLVFQGAQETQYF
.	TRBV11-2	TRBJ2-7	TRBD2	TGTGCCAGCAGCTCCTTACCCCGGACTAGCGGGGCTCACTACGAGCAGTACTTC	CASSSLPRTSGAHYEQYF
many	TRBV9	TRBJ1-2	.	TGTGCCAGCAGCGCGATTGGGGGGGCAGACTATGGCTACACCTTC	CASSAIGGADYGYTF
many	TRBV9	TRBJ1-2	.	TGTGCCAGCAGCTCCGGACTTTATGGCTACACCTTC	CASSSGLYGYTF
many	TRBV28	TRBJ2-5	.	TGTGCCAGCAGTTCGGTAGAGACCCAGTACTTC	CASSSVETQYF
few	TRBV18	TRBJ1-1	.	TGTGCCAGCTCAGTTAAGAACGACCCGGCCACTGAAGCTTTCTTT	CASSVKNDPATEAFF
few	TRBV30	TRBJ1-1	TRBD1	TGTGCCTGGAGTAGGACAGGGAACACTGAAGCTTTCTTT	CAWSRTGNTEAFF
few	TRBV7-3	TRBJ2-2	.	TGTGCCAGCAGCACCGAGGCGAACACCGGGGAGCTGTTTTTT	CASSTEANTGELFF
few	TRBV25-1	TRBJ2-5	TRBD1	TGTGCCAGCAGTGAAGGACAGGGGATAGGGGAGACCCAGTACTTC	CASSEGQGIGETQYF
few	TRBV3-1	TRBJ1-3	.	TGTGCCAGCAGCCAATCGGTTGAAGGAAACACCATATATTTT	CASSQSVEGNTIYF
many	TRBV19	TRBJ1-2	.	TGTGCCAGTAGTATTAATAAGGGTTTTGGCTACACCTTC	CASSINKGFGYTF
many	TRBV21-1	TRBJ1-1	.	TGTGCCAGCAGCAAAGGGAGGACAGTGGGCACTGAAGCTTTCTTT	CASSKGRTVGTEAFF
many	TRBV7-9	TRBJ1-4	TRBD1	TGTGCCAGCAGCCGGGACAGGGTAGATGAAAAACTGTTTTTT	CASSRDRVDEKLFF
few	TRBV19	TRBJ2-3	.	TGTGCCAGTAGTATTCAGGGAGATACGCAGTATTTT	CASSIQGDTQYF
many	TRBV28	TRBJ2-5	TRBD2	TGTGCCAGCAGTTTACTAGCGGGGGACCAAGAGACCCAGTACTTC	CASSLLAGDQETQYF
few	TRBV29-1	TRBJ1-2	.	TGCAGCGTTGATTCCAGCTTATATGGCTACACCTTC	CSVDSSLYGYTF
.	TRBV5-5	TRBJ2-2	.	TGTGCCAGCAGCCACGGGGGCAGAAGGGCCGGGGAGCTGTTTTTT	CASSHGGRRAGELFF
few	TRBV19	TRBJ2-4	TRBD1	TGTGCCACCCAGGGGGCTCCCCTAGCCAAAAACATTCAGTACTTC	CATQGAPLAKNIQYF
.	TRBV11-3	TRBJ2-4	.	TGTGCCAGCAGCCACCGGGTCGGCAAAAACATTCAGTACTTC	CASSHRVGKNIQYF
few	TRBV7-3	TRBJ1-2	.	TGTGCCAGCAGCTCCTGGCGAGTCACTAACTATGGCTACACCTTC	CASSSWRVTNYGYTF
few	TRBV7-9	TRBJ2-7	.	TGTGCCAGCAGCCCCACCATCGGATACGAGCAGTACTTC	CASSPTIGYEQYF
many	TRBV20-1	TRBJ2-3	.	TGCAGTGCTAGAGCCTCGGGGCGCACAGATACGCAGTATTTT	CSARASGRTDTQYF
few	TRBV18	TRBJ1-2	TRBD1	TGTGCCAGCTTTGCCGGGACAGGGATTGGCTATGGCTACACCTTC	CASFAGTGIGYGYTF
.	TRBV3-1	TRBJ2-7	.	TGTGCCAGCAGCCAAGCAGCAGGGGAGGCCTACGAGCAGTACTTC	CASSQAAGEAYEQYF
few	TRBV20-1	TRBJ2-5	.	TGCAGTGCCGAAGGGGCTGGGGAGATCCAAGAGACCCAGTACTTC	CSAEGAGEIQETQYF
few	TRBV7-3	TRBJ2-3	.	TGTGCCAGCAGCGTTAGGGGCGGTGAGGGGACGCAGTATTTT	CASSVRGGEGTQYF
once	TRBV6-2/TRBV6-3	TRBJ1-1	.	TGTGCCAGCAACACCCGGATCGAGGCTTTCTTT	CASNTRIEAFF
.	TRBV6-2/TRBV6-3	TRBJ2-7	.	TGTGCCAGCAGTTACGGAGGGGTCTCCTACGAGCAGTACTTC	CASSYGGVSYEQYF
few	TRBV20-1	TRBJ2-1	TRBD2	TGCAGTGCTAAGCGGGAGCAATTGGACAATGAGCAGTTCTTC	CSAKREQLDNEQFF
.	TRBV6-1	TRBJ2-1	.	TGTGCCAGCGGGCAGGGCCATGAGCAGTTCTTC	CASGQGHEQFF
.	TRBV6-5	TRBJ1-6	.	TGTGCCAGCAGTTACGTCGGCCGCCCGGGTTCACCCCTCCACTTT	CASSYVGRPGSPLHF
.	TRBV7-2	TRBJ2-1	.	TGTGCCAGCAGCTTATTTCAGGGGCAGTACAATGAGCAGTTCTTC	CASSLFQGQYNEQFF
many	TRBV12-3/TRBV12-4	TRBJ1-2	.	TGTGCCAGCAGTTCCCCGGGACGGACATCAGCTAACTATGGCTACACCTTC	CASSSPGRTSANYGYTF
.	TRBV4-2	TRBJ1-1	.	TGTGCCAGCAGCCAAGAATACACTGAAGCTTTCTTT	CASSQEYTEAFF
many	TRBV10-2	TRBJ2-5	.	TGCGCCAGCAGCACCCGCAGGGGCCAAGAGACCCAGTACTTC	CASSTRRGQETQYF
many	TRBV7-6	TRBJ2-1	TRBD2	TGTGCCAGCAGCTTAACTAGCGGGGTCGATGAGCAGTTCTTC	CASSLTSGVDEQFF
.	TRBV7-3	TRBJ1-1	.	TGTGCCAGCAGCTTAAGTGCAGGGACTGAAGCTTTCTTT	CASSLSAGTEAFF
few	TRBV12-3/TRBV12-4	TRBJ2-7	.	TGTGCCAGCAGCCTGGGATTTACCCACGAGCAGTACTTC	CASSLGFTHEQYF
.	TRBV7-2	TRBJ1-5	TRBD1	TGTGCCAGCAGCTCACTAGGGACAGGAAATCAGCCCCAGCATTTT	CASSSLGTGNQPQHF
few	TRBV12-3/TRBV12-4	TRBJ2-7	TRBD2	TGTGCCAGCAGCTGGACGCCGGGAGGCTCCGAGCAGTACTTC	CASSWTPGGSEQYF
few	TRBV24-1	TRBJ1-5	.	TGTGCCACCAGTGATTCGAACAGCAATCAGCCCCAGCATTTT	CATSDSNSNQPQHF
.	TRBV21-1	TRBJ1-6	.	TGTGCCAGCAGCACTCCGGGACAGGGGAGTGAACCCCTCCACTTT	CASSTPGQGSEPLHF
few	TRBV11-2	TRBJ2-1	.	TGTGCCAGCAGCTTAACGAGTGAGCAGTTCTTC	CASSLTSEQFF